What follows is one TCR beta chain and its context. Its antigen is not identified. This record belongs to a study of cytomegalovirus exposure and HLA in healthy donors. Study-level findings and limits: Common viral pathogens seemed to be connected with several of the most significant clusters, according to a later analysis. It was reportedly the case that the classifier diagnosed cytomegalovirus status with high specificity and sensitivity. In a later analysis, the majority of CMV-associated beta chains seemingly showed HLA restriction.

This CDR3 has 12 amino acids. The ends were cut back, 3 bases at V and 4 bases at J, with 5 bases in the middle. Looked up from germline, CDR1 is SGHRS and CDR2 is YFSETQ. The PCR made use of 60 Vbeta and 13 Jbeta primers. In the original workflow: Some 11 million shared chains were among the roughly 80 million unique TCR beta chains that a later analysis counted. Sequenced by immunoSEQ multiplex PCR; TCRdb stores in-frame clones only, minus some. V, J and clone size reflect that table, while D and trimming were determined from the DNA. Found here are around 170,000 clones, approximately 80% of them singletons; the top ten hold around 1.6%.

The sequenced sample was PBMCs. The rearrangement joins TRBV5-1 to TRBJ2-1; D not resolved. The receptor was derived from a young woman in good health and CMV-seronegative. This CDR3 reads CASSSVYNEQFF. The CDR3 DNA sequence: TGCGCCAGCAGCTCCGTTTACAATGAGCAGTTCTTC.